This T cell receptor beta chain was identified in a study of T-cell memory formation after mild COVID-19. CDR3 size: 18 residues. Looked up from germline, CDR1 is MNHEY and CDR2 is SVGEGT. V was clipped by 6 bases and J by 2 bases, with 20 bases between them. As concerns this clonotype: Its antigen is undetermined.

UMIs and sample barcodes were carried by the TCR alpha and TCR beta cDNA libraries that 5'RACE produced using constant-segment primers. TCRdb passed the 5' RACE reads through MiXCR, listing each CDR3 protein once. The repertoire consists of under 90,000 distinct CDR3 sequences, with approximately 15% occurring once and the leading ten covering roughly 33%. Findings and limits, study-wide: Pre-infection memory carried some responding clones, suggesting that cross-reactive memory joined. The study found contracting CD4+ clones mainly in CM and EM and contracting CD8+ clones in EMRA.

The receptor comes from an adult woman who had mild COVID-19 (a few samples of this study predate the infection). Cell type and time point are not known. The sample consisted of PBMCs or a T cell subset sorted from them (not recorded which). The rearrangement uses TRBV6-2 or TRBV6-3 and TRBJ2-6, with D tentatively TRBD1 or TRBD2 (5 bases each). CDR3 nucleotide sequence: TGTGCCAGCAGAGAAAGAGGGACCCCTCTCACTGGGGCCAACGTCCTGACTTTC. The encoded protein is CASRERGTPLTGANVLTF.